This T cell receptor beta chain derives from a study of T-cell reconstitution after alpha-beta-depleted transplantation in children. Study conclusions and caveats: The origin of alpha-beta T cells about two months after transplant was reportedly several hundred expanded graft clones. Some patients owed their high day-60 TCRbeta diversity to surviving recipient T cells and thymic progenitors. At the one-year point after transplant, T-cell counts and TCRbeta diversity were found to come mostly from T cells that had been newly produced.

For TCRbeta, the library was prepared with unique molecular identifiers. TCRdb reprocessed the PCR reads with MiXCR, giving one entry per CDR3 protein. This table has 700,000 to 950,000 distinct CDR3 sequences, around 17% appearing once. The CDR3 runs 17 residues. The trim removed 1 base at V and 2 bases at J, leaving 9 bases unmatched. Per the germline V gene, CDR1 is DFQATT and CDR2 is SNEGSKA (reference sequence). This clonotype was seen many times. Its target is not known. This receptor was obtained from a male patient aged 10 to 17 who had a stem cell transplant for acute lymphoblastic leukemia, so the T cells may come from the graft donor. The chain carries TRBV20-1 and TRBJ2-1, with 9 bases identical to TRBD2. Here the sequenced sample was PBMCs, mostly from graft donor cells, taken 360 days after TCRalphabeta/CD19-depleted stem cell transplant. The CDR3 protein is CSARGSGSGSTYNEQFF. The CDR3 DNA sequence: TGCAGTGCTAGAGGTAGCGGGAGTGGTTCTACCTACAATGAGCAGTTCTTC.